Below are 25 T cell receptor beta chains sequenced from a single sample in a study of early T cells in non-severe SARS-CoV-2 infection. TCRdb analysed the 5' RACE reads with MiXCR anew, one entry per CDR3 protein. This sample yields tens of thousands of distinct CDR3 sequences, of which approximately 9.5% are seen a single time; 4.5% to 6.5% belongs to the top ten. Sequencing used whole blood. The receptors derive from an adult who was a healthcare worker with PCR-confirmed SARS-CoV-2 infection or an uninfected control (not recorded which).

The genes are TRBV7-2 and TRBJ2-3, with TRBD1 as a possible D gene (6 bases). V was pared by 1 base and J by 0 bases, with 11 bases between. The V gene's germline CDR1 is SGHTA and CDR2 FQGNSA. The CDR3 runs 16 residues. CDR3 residues: CASSLDGGLSTDTQYF. CDR3 DNA: TGTGCCAGCAGCTTAGATGGGGGCTTAAGCACAGATACGCAGTATTTT.

This clonotype was counted many times. V is TRBV3-1 and J is TRBJ2-1, with 8 nucleotides matching TRBD2. With 3 bases clipped from V and 5 bases from J, the junction kept 3 bases outside the gene matches. Germline CDR1 LGHDT, CDR2 YNNKEL (reference sequence). The CDR3 covers 14 residues. CDR3 nucleotides: TGTGCCAGCAGCCATGAACTAGCGGACAATGAGCAGTTCTTC. Translation: CASSHELADNEQFF.

This clonotype occurred many times. This chain links TRBV7-2 with TRBJ1-2; 7 nucleotides line up with TRBD1. V lost 6 bases and J lost 0; bases outside the gene matches: 10. Germline-derived CDR1 and CDR2 are SGHTA and FQGNSA. CDR3 length equals 16 residues. DNA of the CDR3: TGTGCCAGCAGGTCCGGGACAGAAGGCGCTAACTATGGCTACACCTTC. Its translation: CASRSGTEGANYGYTF.

J is TRBJ1-6 and V is TRBV3-1, with 10 positions matching TRBD1. Germline lookup yields CDR1 LGHDT and CDR2 YNNKEL (reference sequence). This CDR3 has 17 amino acids. With V trimmed by 1 base and J by 5 bases, 5 bases remained unmatched. The CDR3 coding sequence is TGTGCCAGCAGCCAAGTTCTGACAGGGGGCGATAATTCACCCCTCCACTTT. This codes for CASSQVLTGGDNSPLHF.

This clonotype was seen many times. V and J are TRBV7-2 and TRBJ2-5, with D possibly matching TRBD1 (6 bases). V gave up 5 bases and J gave up 1 base, with 14 bases separating them. The germline gives CDR1 SGHTA, CDR2 FQGNSA. CDR3 length equals 15 residues. The CDR3 DNA sequence: TGTGCCAGCAGCCCCCAGGGGCGCCCCCAAGAGACCCAGTACTTC. Translated: CASSPQGRPQETQYF.

The table lists this clonotype with many counts. This chain's CDR3 is CASSAAGGSNYGYTF. The DNA of the CDR3 is TGTGCCAGCAGTGCCGCAGGGGGCTCTAACTATGGCTACACCTTC. The rearrangement links TRBV6-4 to TRBJ1-2, with 8 bases that match TRBD1. The CDR3 consists of 15 residues. The junction had 4 bases not matched to a gene; V was cut back by 4 bases and J by 0 bases. CDR1 MRHNA and CDR2 SNTAGT come from the germline V gene.

This clonotype has more than one count but fewer than ten. The V call is TRBV5-8, the J call TRBJ2-1; 8 bases are a match to TRBD2. Germline-derived CDR1 and CDR2 are SGHTS and YDEGEE. The CDR3 has 16 amino acids. V was pared by 0 bases and J by 8 bases, with 10 bases of the junction left unmatched. CDR3 nucleotide sequence: TGTGCCAGCAGCTTGGCCGTGGCGAGCGGGGGAGATGAGCAGTTCTTC. This encodes CASSLAVASGGDEQFF.

This clonotype has ten or more counts. The rearrangement uses TRBV11-3 and TRBJ2-3; 9 positions match TRBD1. The CDR3 loop spans 16 amino acids. V lost 2 bases, J lost 6 bases, and 9 bases stayed unmatched. The germline V gene encodes CDR1 SGHNT and CDR2 YENEEA. CDR3 amino acids: CASSLNGQGSGDTQYF. CDR3 nucleotide sequence: TGTGCCAGCAGCTTAAATGGACAGGGGAGTGGCGATACGCAGTATTTT.

This clonotype came up a few times. The rearrangement joins TRBV7-9 to TRBJ1-2; a weak D match, TRBD1 (5 bases). This CDR3 has 14 residues. Trimming took off 3 bases at V and 8 bases at J, with 16 bases between the two ends. Germline CDR1 SEHNR, CDR2 FQNEAQ (reference sequence). CDR3 DNA: TGTGCCAGCAGCTTGGGCAGGGTATCGGGAGGCTACACCTTC. Translated, it gives CASSLGRVSGGYTF. Using reference TRBV7-9 and TRBJ1-2 for the parts outside the CDR3, the full variable domain is DTGVSQNPRHKITKRGQNVTFRCDPISEHNRLYWYRQTLGQGPEFLTYFQNEAQLEKSRLLSDRFSAERPKGSFSTLEIQRTEQGDSAMYLCASSLGRVSGGYTFGSGTRLTVV.

As to this clonotype: Given a much more abundant clone one base away, this may be a read error. This rearrangement joins TRBV5-5 to TRBJ2-7; the match to TRBD2 covers 10 bases. The CDR3 spans 18 residues. V lost 5 bases, J lost 2 bases, and 16 bases stayed unmatched. CDR1 and CDR2 (germline): SGHKS, YYEKEE (reference sequence). The CDR3 here is CASRPTGTSVRNPYEQYF. CDR3 coding DNA: TGTGCCAGCAGACCAACCGGGACTAGCGTGAGAAATCCCTACGAGCAGTACTTC.

This clonotype was seen at least ten times. The CDR3 spells CASSASNYGYTF. The CDR3 nucleotides are TGTGCCAGCAGTGCATCTAACTATGGCTACACCTTC. The chain links TRBV6-1 to TRBJ1-2, with D uncertain. The germline V gene encodes CDR1 MNHNS and CDR2 SASEGT. The V end was cut by 4 bases, the J end by 0 bases, with 3 bases between. The CDR3 extends over 12 amino acids.

This clonotype was observed a few times. The CDR3 spells CASSPGTGREKLFF. CDR3 in DNA: TGCGCCAGCAGCCCCGGGACAGGACGGGAAAAACTGTTTTTT. The chain uses TRBV4-1 and TRBJ1-4; 8 positions match TRBD1. Germline lookup yields CDR1 MGHRA and CDR2 YSYEKL. Trimming cost V 4 bases and J 8 bases; bases outside gene matches: 6. The CDR3 loop spans 14 amino acids.

There are many counts of this clonotype. The rearrangement links TRBV20-1 to TRBJ2-1; no clear D. The length of the CDR3 is 13 residues. CDR1 and CDR2 (germline): DFQATT, SNEGSKA (reference sequence). Trimming shortened V by 0 bases and J by 7 bases, and 10 bases separated the two germline ends. The CDR3 DNA reads TGCAGTGCTAGAGATGGTCTAGAGAATGAGCAGTTCTTC. Translating it yields CSARDGLENEQFF.

This clonotype was seen at least ten times. The rearrangement uses TRBV10-2 and TRBJ1-2, with D maybe TRBD1 (5 bases). There are 13 residues in the CDR3. Germline loops: CDR1 WSHSY, CDR2 SAAADI. V lost 1 base to trimming and J lost 3 bases, with 6 bases between them. CDR3 protein: CASSEWGDYGYTF. The CDR3 nucleotides are TGCGCCAGCAGTGAGTGGGGGGACTATGGCTACACCTTC.

This clonotype was seen many times. The chain carries TRBV10-1 and TRBJ1-5; no reliable D call. Trimming cost V 0 bases and J 2 bases, with 11 bases left between them. CDR3 length: 16 residues. Germline loops: CDR1 WNHNN, CDR2 SYGVQD (reference sequence). The CDR3 DNA reads as TGCGCCAGCAGTGAGTCCGGAGATCTAGGCAATCAGCCCCAGCATTTT. Translated, it gives CASSESGDLGNQPQHF.

This clonotype was seen a handful of times. This sequence joins TRBV9 and TRBJ2-3; D is perhaps TRBD1 (5 bases). Germline V gives CDR1 SGDLS, CDR2 YYNGEE. Trimming removed 6 bases at V and 2 bases at J, with 10 bases between. CDR3 size: 13 residues. The CDR3 spells CASTGHPTDTQYF. In nucleotides, the CDR3 is TGTGCCAGCACAGGGCACCCCACAGATACGCAGTATTTT.

Many counts were recorded for this clonotype. The chain combines TRBV27 with TRBJ1-1; no firm D call. Germline V gives CDR1 MNHEY, CDR2 SMNVEV (reference sequence). The CDR3 is made up of 13 amino acids. V was trimmed by 5 bases and J by 0 bases, leaving 7 bases between them. CDR3 bases: TGTGCCAGCAGTGCCACAGTGAACACTGAAGCTTTCTTT. This gives the protein CASSATVNTEAFF.

This clonotype showed up just a few times. The J gene is TRBJ2-2, the V gene TRBV9; 7 nucleotides agree with TRBD2. V lost 0 bases and J lost 1; bases outside the gene matches: 6. This CDR3 contains 17 residues. Germline CDR1 reads SGDLS; CDR2 reads YYNGEE. CDR3 bases: TGTGCCAGCAGCGTAGGGGGAGGGCCAGGGAACACCGGGGAGCTGTTTTTT. Encoded protein: CASSVGGGPGNTGELFF.

The V gene is TRBV4-2, the J gene TRBJ2-4, with D perhaps being TRBD1 or TRBD2 (5 bases each). The V gene lost 3 bases and the J gene lost 0 bases, with 9 bases spanning the gap. The CDR3 has 15 amino acids. The germline V gene encodes CDR1 LGHNA and CDR2 YNFKEQ. The CDR3 protein is CASSQGDLAKNIQYF. The CDR3 coding sequence is TGTGCCAGCAGCCAGGGGGATTTAGCCAAAAACATTCAGTACTTC.

This chain joins TRBV6-6 and TRBJ2-7; D unclear. Trimming took off 0 bases at V and 1 base at J, with 13 bases between the two ends. Germline V gene data show CDR1 as MNHNY and CDR2 as SVGAGI (reference sequence). The CDR3 runs to 16 residues. The CDR3 sequence: CASSYSYGRASYEQYV. CDR3 sequence (DNA): TGTGCCAGCAGTTACTCCTACGGCCGCGCGTCCTACGAGCAGTACGTC.

This clonotype was seen more than once but under ten times. The chain links TRBV9 to TRBJ1-1; D is ambiguous. V lost 0 bases, J lost 4 bases, and 10 bases lay in between. The CDR3 sequence is 14 residues long. Germline CDR1 is SGDLS and CDR2 is YYNGEE. In nucleotides, the CDR3 is TGTGCCAGCAGCGTAGTTGAGGGAAGCACTGAAGCTTTCTTT. Protein: CASSVVEGSTEAFF.

This clonotype was seen repeatedly, ten times or more. The CDR3 sequence: CASSYVAENEKLFF. As DNA, the CDR3 is TGTGCCAGCAGTTACGTGGCGGAGAATGAAAAACTGTTTTTT. The chain employs TRBV6-2 or TRBV6-3 and TRBJ1-4, with D hard to call. The CDR3 runs to 14 residues. Trimming left V 2 bases short and J 5 bases short, with 9 bases between. Germline V lookup: CDR1 MNHEY, CDR2 SVGEGT.

The genes are TRBV7-7 and TRBJ2-5; 7 positions match TRBD1. This CDR3 region has 13 residues. Germline CDR1 and CDR2: SSHAT and FNYEAQ (reference sequence). V was pared by 4 bases and J by 5 bases, with 4 bases of the junction left unmatched. CDR3: CASSSDRSETQYF. CDR3 nucleotide sequence: TGTGCCAGCAGCTCGGACAGGAGCGAGACCCAGTACTTC. Full variable domain (remainder filled in from reference TRBV7-7 and TRBJ2-5): GAGVSQSPRYKVTKRGQDVTLRCDPISSHATLYWYQQALGQGPEFLTYFNYEAQPDKSGLPSDRFSAERPEGSISTLTIQRTEQRDSAMYRCASSSDRSETQYFGPGTRLLVL.

This clonotype appeared many times. The chain employs TRBV6-2 or TRBV6-3 and TRBJ1-1, with D uncertain. The germline V and J ends were trimmed by 2 bases and 11 bases, with 15 bases remaining between them. CDR3 length equals 13 residues. The germline V gene has CDR1 MNHEY and CDR2 SVGEGT. The CDR3 loop reads CASSYGQWIEAFF. The CDR3 DNA is TGTGCCAGCAGTTACGGCCAGTGGATTGAGGCTTTCTTT.

This clonotype was seen repeatedly, ten times or more. V usage is TRBV5-1 and J usage is TRBJ1-2, with D perhaps TRBD1 (5 bases). The CDR3 is 14 residues long. Looked up from germline, CDR1 is SGHRS and CDR2 is YFSETQ. V was cut by 3 bases and J by 6 bases, with 15 bases left in between. The CDR3 is CASSSPEAGNGYTF. The DNA for the CDR3 is TGCGCCAGCAGCTCGCCGGAGGCAGGGAATGGCTACACCTTC. Complete variable domain (other parts from reference TRBV5-1 and TRBJ1-2): KAGVTQTPRYLIKTRGQQVTLSCSPISGHRSVSWYQQTPGQGLQFLFEYFSETQRNKGNFPGRFSGRQFSNSRSEMNVSTLELGDSALYLCASSSPEAGNGYTFGSGTRLTVV.